This TCR beta chain was documented in a study of T cell responses to AZD1222 COVID-19 vaccine. Per germline, CDR1 MGHRA and CDR2 YSYEKL. Trimming shortened V by 4 bases and J by 0 bases, and 8 bases separated the two germline ends. CDR3 size: 14 residues. Data came from immunoSEQ multiplex PCR; TCRdb stores just in-frame clones and leaves some out. The data contain under 250,000 clones, roughly 91% of them singletons. Sequenced material: peripheral blood, taken on day 0 of MenACWY control vaccination. The receptor comes from an adult in good health. The genes are TRBV4-1 and TRBJ2-3; possibly TRBD1 for D (5 bases). The CDR3 DNA is TGCGCCAGCAGCCGAGACAGAAGCACAGATACGCAGTATTTT. Its translation is CASSRDRSTDTQYF.